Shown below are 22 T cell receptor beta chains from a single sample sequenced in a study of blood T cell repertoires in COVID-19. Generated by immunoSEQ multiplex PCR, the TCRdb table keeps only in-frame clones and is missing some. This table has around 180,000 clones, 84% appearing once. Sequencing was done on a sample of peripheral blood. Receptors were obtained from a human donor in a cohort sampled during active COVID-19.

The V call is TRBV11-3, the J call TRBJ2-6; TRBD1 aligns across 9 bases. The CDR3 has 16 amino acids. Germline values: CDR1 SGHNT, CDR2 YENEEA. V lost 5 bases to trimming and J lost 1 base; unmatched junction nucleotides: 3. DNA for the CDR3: TGTGCCAGCAGCCCCGACAGGGGGTCTGGGGCCAACGTCCTGACTTTC. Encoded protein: CASSPDRGSGANVLTF.

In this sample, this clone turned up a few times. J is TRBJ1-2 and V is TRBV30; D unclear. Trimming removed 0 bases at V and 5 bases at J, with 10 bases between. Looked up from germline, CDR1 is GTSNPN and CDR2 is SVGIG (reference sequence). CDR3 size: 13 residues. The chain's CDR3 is CAWSVSQKYGYTF. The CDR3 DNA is TGTGCCTGGAGTGTCTCCCAGAAATATGGCTACACCTTC.

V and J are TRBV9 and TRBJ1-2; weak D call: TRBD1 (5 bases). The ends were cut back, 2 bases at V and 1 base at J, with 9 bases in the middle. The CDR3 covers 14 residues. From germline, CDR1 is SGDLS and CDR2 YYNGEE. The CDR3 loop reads CASSVGQSNYGYTF. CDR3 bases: TGTGCCAGCAGCGTGGGGCAGAGTAACTATGGCTACACCTTC. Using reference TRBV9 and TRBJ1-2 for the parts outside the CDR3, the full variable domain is DSGVTQTPKHLITATGQRVTLRCSPRSGDLSVYWYQQSLDQGLQFLIQYYNGEERAKGNILERFSAQQFPDLHSELNLSSLELGDSALYFCASSVGQSNYGYTFGSGTRLTVV.

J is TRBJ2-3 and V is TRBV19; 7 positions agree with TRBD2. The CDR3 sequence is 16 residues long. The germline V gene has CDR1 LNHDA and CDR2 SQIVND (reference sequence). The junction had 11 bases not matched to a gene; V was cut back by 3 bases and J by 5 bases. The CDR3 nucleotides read TGTGCCAGTAGTATGGGCTCGGCGGGGGAGATAGATACGCAGTATTTT. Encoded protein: CASSMGSAGEIDTQYF.

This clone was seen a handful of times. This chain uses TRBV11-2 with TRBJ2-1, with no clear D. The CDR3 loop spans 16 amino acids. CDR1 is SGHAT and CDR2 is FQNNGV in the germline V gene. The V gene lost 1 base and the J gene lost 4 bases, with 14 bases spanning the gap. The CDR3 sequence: CASSLGGNEVYNEQFF. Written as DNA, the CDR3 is TGTGCCAGCAGCTTAGGAGGAAATGAGGTATACAATGAGCAGTTCTTC.

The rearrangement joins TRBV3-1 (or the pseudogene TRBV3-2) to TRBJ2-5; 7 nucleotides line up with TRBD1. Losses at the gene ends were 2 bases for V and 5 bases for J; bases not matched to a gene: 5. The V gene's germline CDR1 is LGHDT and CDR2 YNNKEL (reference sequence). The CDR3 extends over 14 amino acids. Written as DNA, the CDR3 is TGTGCCAGCAGCCAACGGAAACAGGGGGAGACCCAGTACTTC. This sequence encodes CASSQRKQGETQYF.

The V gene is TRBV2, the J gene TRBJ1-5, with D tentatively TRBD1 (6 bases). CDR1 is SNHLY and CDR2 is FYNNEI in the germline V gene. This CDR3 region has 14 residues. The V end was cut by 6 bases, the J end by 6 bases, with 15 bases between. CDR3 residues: CASSGSRGSQPQHF. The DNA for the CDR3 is TGTGCCAGCAGCGGCTCCAGGGGTTCTCAGCCCCAGCATTTT.

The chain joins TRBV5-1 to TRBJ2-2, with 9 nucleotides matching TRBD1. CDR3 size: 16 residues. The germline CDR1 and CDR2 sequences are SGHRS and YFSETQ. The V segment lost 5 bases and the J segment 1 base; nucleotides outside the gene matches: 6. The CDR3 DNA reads TGCGCCAGCAGTCAAAAGGGACAGGGGAACACCGGGGAGCTGTTTTTT. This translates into CASSQKGQGNTGELFF. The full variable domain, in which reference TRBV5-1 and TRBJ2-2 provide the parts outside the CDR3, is KAGVTQTPRYLIKTRGQQVTLSCSPISGHRSVSWYQQTPGQGLQFLFEYFSETQRNKGNFPGRFSGRQFSNSRSEMNVSTLELGDSALYLCASSQKGQGNTGELFFGEGSRLTVL.

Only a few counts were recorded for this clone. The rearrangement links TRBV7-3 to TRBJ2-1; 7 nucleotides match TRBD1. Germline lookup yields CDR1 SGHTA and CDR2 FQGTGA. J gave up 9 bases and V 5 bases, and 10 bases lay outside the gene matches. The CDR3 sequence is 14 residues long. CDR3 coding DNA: TGTGCCAGCAGCCCCCGAACAGGGGATCCTGAGCAGTTCTTC. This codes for CASSPRTGDPEQFF. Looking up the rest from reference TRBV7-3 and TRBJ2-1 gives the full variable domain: GAGVSQTPSNKVTEKGKYVELRCDPISGHTALYWYRQSLGQGPEFLIYFQGTGAADDSGLPNDRFFAVRPEGSVSTLKIQRTERGDSAVYLCASSPRTGDPEQFFGPGTRLTVL.

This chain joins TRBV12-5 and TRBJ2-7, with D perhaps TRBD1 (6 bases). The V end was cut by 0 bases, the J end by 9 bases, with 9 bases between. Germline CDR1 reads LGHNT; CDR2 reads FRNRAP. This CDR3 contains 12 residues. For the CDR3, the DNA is TGTGCTAGTGGTTTGGTCAGGGGTCGGCAGTACTTC. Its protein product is CASGLVRGRQYF. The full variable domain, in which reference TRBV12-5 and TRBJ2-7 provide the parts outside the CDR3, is DARVTQTPRHKVTEMGQEVTMRCQPILGHNTVFWYRQTMMQGLELLAYFRNRAPLDDSGMPKDRFSAEMPDATLATLKIQPSEPRDSAVYFCASGLVRGRQYFGPGTRLTVT.

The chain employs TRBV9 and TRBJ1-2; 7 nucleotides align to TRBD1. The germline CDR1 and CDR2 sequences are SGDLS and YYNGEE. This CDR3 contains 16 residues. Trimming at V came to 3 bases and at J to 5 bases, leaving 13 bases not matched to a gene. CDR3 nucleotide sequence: TGTGCCAGCAGCGAGGGGGCAGCGTCCTCGTCTTATGGCTACACCTTC. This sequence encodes CASSEGAASSSYGYTF.

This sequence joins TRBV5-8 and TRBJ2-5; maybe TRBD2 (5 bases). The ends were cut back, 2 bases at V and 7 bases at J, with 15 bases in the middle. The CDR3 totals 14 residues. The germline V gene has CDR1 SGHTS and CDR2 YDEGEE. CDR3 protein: CASSFTLAFGTQYF. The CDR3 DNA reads TGTGCCAGCAGCTTCACTCTAGCATTCGGGACCCAGTACTTC. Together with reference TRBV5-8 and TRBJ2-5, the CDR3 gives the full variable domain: EAGVTQSPTHLIKTRGQQATLRCSPISGHTSVYWYQQALGLGLQFLLWYDEGEERNRGNFPPRFSGRQFPNYSSELNVNALELEDSALYLCASSFTLAFGTQYFGPGTRLLVL.

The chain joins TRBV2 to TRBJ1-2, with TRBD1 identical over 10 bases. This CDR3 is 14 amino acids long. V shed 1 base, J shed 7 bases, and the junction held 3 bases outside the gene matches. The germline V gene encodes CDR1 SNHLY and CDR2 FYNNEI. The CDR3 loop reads CASSEGQGASGYTF. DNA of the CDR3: TGTGCCAGCAGTGAAGGACAGGGGGCGAGTGGCTACACCTTC.

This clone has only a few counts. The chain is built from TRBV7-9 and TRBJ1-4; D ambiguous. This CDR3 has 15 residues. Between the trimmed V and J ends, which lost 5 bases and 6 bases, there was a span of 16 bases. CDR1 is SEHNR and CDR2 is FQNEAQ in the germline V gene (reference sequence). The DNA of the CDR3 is TGTGCCAGCAGCATCCGACGGGGAGACTATGAAAAACTGTTTTTT. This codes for CASSIRRGDYEKLFF. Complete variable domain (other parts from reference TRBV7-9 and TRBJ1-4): DTGVSQNPRHKITKRGQNVTFRCDPISEHNRLYWYRQTLGQGPEFLTYFQNEAQLEKSRLLSDRFSAERPKGSFSTLEIQRTEQGDSAMYLCASSIRRGDYEKLFFGSGTQLSVL.

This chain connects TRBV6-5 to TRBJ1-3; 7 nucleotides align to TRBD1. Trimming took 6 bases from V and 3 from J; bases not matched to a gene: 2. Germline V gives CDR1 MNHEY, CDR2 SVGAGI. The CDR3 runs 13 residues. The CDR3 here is CASSRDSGNTIYF. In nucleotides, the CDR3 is TGTGCCAGCAGCCGGGACAGTGGAAACACCATATATTTT.

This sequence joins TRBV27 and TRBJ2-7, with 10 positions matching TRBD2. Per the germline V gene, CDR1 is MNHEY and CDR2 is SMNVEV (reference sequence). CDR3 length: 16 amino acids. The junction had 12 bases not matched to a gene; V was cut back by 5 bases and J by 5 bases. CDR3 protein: CASSLLSSGGSNEQYF. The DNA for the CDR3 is TGTGCCAGCAGTCTCCTTTCTAGCGGGGGAAGCAACGAGCAGTACTTC.

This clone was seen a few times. The CDR3 loop reads CAIRGGAGEGSPLHF. As DNA, the CDR3 is TGTGCCATCAGGGGGGGGGCCGGTGAAGGTTCACCCCTCCACTTT. This rearrangement joins TRBV10-3 to TRBJ1-6; TRBD1 is a possible D gene (6 bases). Deletions cut 6 bases from V and 9 bases from J, with 18 bases between. The CDR3 is 15 residues long. The V gene's germline CDR1 is ENHRY and CDR2 SYGVKD.

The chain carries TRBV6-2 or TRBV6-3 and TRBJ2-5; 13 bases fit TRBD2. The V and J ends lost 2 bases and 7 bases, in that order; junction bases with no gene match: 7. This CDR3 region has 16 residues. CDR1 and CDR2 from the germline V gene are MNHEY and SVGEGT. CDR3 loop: CASSYVTTSGGGTQYF. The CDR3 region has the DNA TGTGCCAGCAGTTACGTCACTACTAGCGGGGGGGGGACCCAGTACTTC.

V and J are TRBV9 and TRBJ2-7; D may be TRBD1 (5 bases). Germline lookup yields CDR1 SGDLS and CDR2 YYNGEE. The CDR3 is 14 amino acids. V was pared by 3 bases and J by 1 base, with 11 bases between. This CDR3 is CASSGDPGSYEQYF. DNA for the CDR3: TGTGCCAGCAGCGGGGATCCAGGGTCCTACGAGCAGTACTTC.

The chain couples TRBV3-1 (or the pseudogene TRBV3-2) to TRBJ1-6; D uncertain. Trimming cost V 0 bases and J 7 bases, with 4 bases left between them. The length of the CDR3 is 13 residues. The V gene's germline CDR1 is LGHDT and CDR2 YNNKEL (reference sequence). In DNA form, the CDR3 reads TGTGCCAGCAGCCAAGATTTAAATTCACCCCTCCACTTT. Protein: CASSQDLNSPLHF.

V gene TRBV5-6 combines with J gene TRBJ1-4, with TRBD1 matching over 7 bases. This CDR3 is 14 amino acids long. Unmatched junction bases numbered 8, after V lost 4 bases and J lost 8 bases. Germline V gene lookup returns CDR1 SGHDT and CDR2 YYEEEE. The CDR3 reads CASSMGQTWEKLFF. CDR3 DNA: TGTGCCAGCAGCATGGGACAGACTTGGGAAAAACTGTTTTTT.

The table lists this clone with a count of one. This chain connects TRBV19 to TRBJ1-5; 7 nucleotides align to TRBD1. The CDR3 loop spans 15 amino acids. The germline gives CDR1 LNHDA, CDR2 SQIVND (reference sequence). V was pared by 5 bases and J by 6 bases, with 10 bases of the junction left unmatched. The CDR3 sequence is CASSFGNRGSQPQHF. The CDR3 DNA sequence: TGTGCCAGTAGTTTCGGGAACAGGGGAAGTCAGCCCCAGCATTTT.